This T cell receptor beta chain was recorded in a study of T cell changes during pregnancy in multiple sclerosis. The germline V gene has CDR1 MNHEY and CDR2 SMNVEV (reference sequence). The CDR3 spans 17 residues. V was cut by 4 bases and J by 4 bases, with 21 bases left in between. Profiled with immunoSEQ multiplex PCR; TCRdb holds only in-frame clones, not every one. Of about 80,000 clones detected, around 92% appear once; the ten largest clones hold about 3%. The rearrangement links TRBV27 to TRBJ2-3; no definite D call. The sequence was obtained from a female donor with multiple sclerosis, enrolled in a pregnancy study. The starting material was peripheral blood, obtained before pregnancy. The CDR3 sequence is CASSSSTPSKVADTQYF. CDR3 DNA: TGTGCCAGCAGTTCGTCGACACCGAGTAAAGTGGCAGATACGCAGTATTTT.